A selection of T cell receptor beta chains follows, all from one sample in a study of PD-1 blockade in classical Hodgkin lymphoma. The table came from immunoSEQ multiplex PCR; TCRdb's copy has only in-frame clones and leaves some out. The sample contains approximately 84,000 clones, 89% of which appear only once. This specimen consisted of peripheral blood mononuclear cells (PBMCs), obtained at baseline. The receptors come from a human donor with classical Hodgkin lymphoma. The CDR3 runs from the conserved cysteine through the conserved F or W. Fields, in order: J gene, clone size, V gene, D gene, CDR3 protein, CDR3 DNA. D genes are given only for firm matches. Only some rows state a clone size, as once, few, many or a class for expanded clones.

>TRBJ1-2|.|TRBV19|.
CATRGRNYGYTF
TGTGCCACCAGAGGGAGGAACTATGGCTACACCTTC
>TRBJ2-3|.|TRBV30|.
CAWCAASTDTQYF
TGTGCCTGGTGTGCGGCTAGCACAGATACGCAGTATTTT
>TRBJ2-7|once|TRBV11-2|.
CASSSSIVKAYEQYF
TGTGCCAGCAGCTCCTCTATTGTAAAAGCCTACGAGCAGTACTTC
>TRBJ2-7|.|TRBV5-1|TRBD1
CASSLRATGQGVYEQYF
TGCGCCAGCAGCTTAAGGGCGACCGGACAGGGCGTCTACGAGCAGTACTTC
>TRBJ1-2|.|TRBV5-1|TRBD1
CASSLYTGEGYGYTF
TGCGCCAGCAGCTTATATACAGGGGAGGGCTATGGCTACACCTTC
>TRBJ2-7|.|TRBV6-5|.
CASSYSDRKAYEQYF
TGTGCCAGCAGTTATTCCGACAGGAAGGCCTACGAGCAGTACTTC
>TRBJ1-1|.|TRBV29-1|.
CSASSVEGVETEAFF
TGCAGCGCGTCGTCTGTAGAGGGTGTGGAGACTGAAGCTTTCTTT
>TRBJ2-7|.|TRBV6-1|.
CASSPNGLSGYEQYF
TGTGCCAGCAGCCCGAATGGCCTTTCGGGCTACGAGCAGTACTTC
>TRBJ2-7|once|TRBV5-5|TRBD2
CASSLVLAGKYEQYF
TGTGCCAGCAGCTTGGTGTTAGCGGGCAAATACGAGCAGTACTTC
>TRBJ2-1|.|TRBV5-6|TRBD2
CASSLIPSGSVHEQFF
TGTGCCAGCAGCTTAATCCCTAGCGGGTCTGTCCATGAGCAGTTCTTC
>TRBJ2-1|.|TRBV7-9|.
CASSSLADEQFF
TGTGCCAGCAGCTCCTTAGCGGATGAGCAGTTCTTC
>TRBJ2-7|.|TRBV4-3|.
CASSQDKSGPGYEQYF
TGCGCCAGCAGCCAAGATAAGTCGGGACCGGGCTACGAGCAGTACTTC
>TRBJ2-3|.|TRBV4-3|.
CASSQGAGSGTDTQYF
TGCGCCAGCAGCCAAGGTGCAGGGTCGGGCACAGATACGCAGTATTTT
>TRBJ2-2|once|TRBV30|.
CAWRRRDTGELFF
TGTGCCTGGAGGCGCAGGGACACCGGGGAGCTGTTTTTT
>TRBJ1-2|.|TRBV4-3|.
CASSQDHQGQNYGYTF
TGCGCCAGCAGCCAAGATCACCAGGGGCAGAACTATGGCTACACCTTC
>TRBJ2-5|few|TRBV7-9|.
CASSGGAGQETQYF
TGTGCCAGCAGCGGCGGGGCTGGGCAAGAGACCCAGTACTTC
>TRBJ1-5|.|TRBV18|TRBD1
CASSPTDRSSNQPQHF
TGTGCCAGCTCACCAACGGACAGGTCTTCGAATCAGCCCCAGCATTTT
>TRBJ1-1|.|TRBV19|.
CASGYQTDRHEAFF
TGTGCCAGTGGGTATCAGACAGACCGCCATGAAGCTTTCTTT
>TRBJ2-5|.|TRBV5-6|.
CASSLATSRGETQYF
TGTGCCAGCAGCTTGGCTACGAGTCGGGGGGAGACCCAGTACTTC
>TRBJ2-1|once|TRBV9|TRBD2
CASSVDLAGVVSSYNEQFF
TGTGCCAGCAGCGTAGATCTAGCGGGAGTTGTTAGCTCCTACAATGAGCAGTTCTTC
>TRBJ1-1|.|TRBV29-1|.
CSVVGDWGNTEAFF
TGCAGCGTTGTAGGGGATTGGGGTAACACTGAAGCTTTCTTT
>TRBJ1-1|.|TRBV6-5|.
CASSYDLRMETEAFF
TGTGCCAGCAGTTACGACTTACGGATGGAAACTGAAGCTTTCTTT
>TRBJ2-3|.|TRBV10-2|.
CASSEPGATDTQYF
TGCGCCAGCAGTGAACCAGGGGCCACAGATACGCAGTATTTT
>TRBJ2-2|.|TRBV5-4|TRBD2
CASSPGLAGGTGELFF
TGTGCCAGCAGCCCGGGACTAGCGGGAGGCACCGGGGAGCTGTTTTTT
>TRBJ2-3|.|TRBV5-6|.
CASSLRSYTQYF
TGTGCCAGCAGCTTGAGATCCTATACGCAGTATTTT
>TRBJ2-1|.|TRBV27|.
CASSLSRVVNEQFF
TGTGCCAGCAGTTTATCGCGGGTAGTGAATGAGCAGTTCTTC
>TRBJ1-2|.|TRBV29-1|.
CSVETAATDGYTF
TGCAGCGTTGAAACGGCAGCTACTGATGGCTACACCTTC
>TRBJ2-2|.|TRBV6-1|.
CASMPGPNTGELFF
TGTGCCAGCATGCCGGGACCAAACACCGGGGAGCTGTTTTTT
>TRBJ2-1|.|TRBV5-1|.
CASSSPGASVSSYNEQFF
TGCGCCAGCAGCTCCCCAGGCGCTAGCGTGAGCTCCTACAATGAGCAGTTCTTC
>TRBJ1-2|.|TRBV6-5|TRBD1
CASRIRDRGYNGYTF
TGTGCCAGCAGAATCCGGGACAGGGGGTATAATGGCTACACCTTC
>TRBJ1-2|.|TRBV10-3|.
CAISEQDYGYTF
TGTGCCATCAGTGAACAGGACTATGGCTACACCTTC
>TRBJ2-7|.|TRBV6-5|.
CASSYVTGHEQYF
TGTGCCAGCAGTTACGTAACCGGCCACGAGCAGTACTTC
>TRBJ2-3|.|TRBV5-1|.
CASSLGATDTQYF
TGCGCCAGCAGCTTGGGGGCAACAGATACGCAGTATTTT
>TRBJ2-5|once|TRBV28|.
CASSWARWYQETQYF
TGTGCCAGCAGTTGGGCCAGGTGGTACCAAGAGACCCAGTACTTC
>TRBJ2-7|.|TRBV4-3|TRBD2
CASSQGTSGNEQYF
TGCGCCAGCAGCCAAGGGACTAGCGGGAACGAGCAGTACTTC
>TRBJ1-2|.|TRBV29-1|.
CSVFQGKGGYTF
TGCAGCGTTTTCCAGGGTAAAGGTGGCTACACCTTC
>TRBJ2-1|few|TRBV7-2|.
CASSEKYEQFF
TGTGCCAGCAGCGAAAAATATGAGCAGTTCTTC
>TRBJ2-2|once|TRBV5-1|.
CASSHGTLNTGELFF
TGCGCCAGCAGCCACGGGACATTGAACACCGGGGAGCTGTTTTTT
>TRBJ2-5|.|TRBV7-6|.
CASSPAGGQETQYF
TGTGCCAGCAGCCCCGCGGGCGGACAAGAGACCCAGTACTTC
>TRBJ2-5|.|TRBV14|.
CASSQSSETQYF
TGTGCCAGCAGCCAAAGTTCAGAGACCCAGTACTTC
>TRBJ1-1|.|TRBV5-1|TRBD1
CASSPQTGANTEAFF
TGCGCCAGCAGCCCCCAGACAGGGGCGAACACTGAAGCTTTCTTT
>TRBJ2-5|.|TRBV4-1|TRBD1
CASSQGDRGRETQYF
TGCGCCAGCAGCCAAGGGGACAGGGGGAGAGAGACCCAGTACTTC
>TRBJ2-6|once|TRBV6-5|.
CASSYSFPPGANVLTF
TGTGCCAGCAGTTATAGTTTCCCTCCTGGGGCCAACGTCCTGACTTTC
>TRBJ1-3|.|TRBV28|.
CASAPGVENTIYF
TGTGCCAGCGCCCCCGGGGTGGAAAACACCATATATTTT
>TRBJ2-2|.|TRBV28|.
CASSLFLWWASGELFF
TGTGCCAGCAGTTTATTCCTTTGGTGGGCGAGCGGGGAGCTGTTTTTT
>TRBJ2-3|.|TRBV4-1|.
CASSQDGGRGGTDTQYF
TGCGCCAGCAGCCAAGATGGTGGGAGGGGGGGGACAGATACGCAGTATTTT
>TRBJ2-3|.|TRBV10-3|.
CAISDGLVAPIHTQYF
TGTGCCATCAGTGATGGCTTGGTAGCTCCCATACATACGCAGTATTTT
>TRBJ2-2|.|TRBV1|.
CTSSAPPDRMGETGELFF
TGCACCAGCAGCGCCCCCCCGGACAGGATGGGGGAAACCGGGGAGCTGTTTTTT
>TRBJ2-7|.|TRBV25-1|TRBD1
CASSGTGLYEQYF
TGTGCCAGCTCCGGGACAGGGCTCTACGAGCAGTACTTC
>TRBJ1-3|.|TRBV6-5|.
CASRLDSGNTIYF
TGTGCCAGCAGATTGGACTCTGGAAACACCATATATTTT
>TRBJ2-7|once|TRBV15|TRBD2
CATSRDSAGDPYEQYF
TGTGCCACCAGCAGAGATTCAGCGGGAGATCCCTACGAGCAGTACTTC
>TRBJ2-7|.|TRBV19|.
CASSSSTGPSYEQYF
TGTGCCAGTAGTAGTTCGACAGGCCCCTCCTACGAGCAGTACTTC
>TRBJ1-2|.|TRBV7-9|TRBD1
CASSLTPDRANYGYTF
TGTGCCAGCAGCTTAACGCCCGACAGGGCGAACTATGGCTACACCTTC
>TRBJ2-7|.|TRBV21-1|.
CASSKARLGNSYEQYF
TGTGCCAGCAGCAAAGCGCGATTGGGAAACAGCTACGAGCAGTACTTC
>TRBJ1-1|.|TRBV7-9|.
CASSLGRGASEAFF
TGTGCCAGCAGCTTAGGACGGGGGGCCTCTGAAGCTTTCTTT
>TRBJ2-2|once|TRBV15|.
CATSRESFVSEGTGELFF
TGTGCCACCAGCAGAGAGTCTTTTGTATCGGAAGGGACCGGGGAGCTGTTTTTT
>TRBJ1-2|.|TRBV29-1|.
CSVRTANYGYTF
TGCAGCGTCCGGACAGCTAACTATGGCTACACCTTC
>TRBJ2-5|.|TRBV19|TRBD2
CASSTPSSGWETQYF
TGTGCCAGTAGTACACCTAGTAGCGGGTGGGAGACCCAGTACTTC
>TRBJ1-1|.|TRBV20-1|.
CSVGTEAFF
TGCAGTGTAGGGACAGAAGCTTTCTTT